This T cell receptor beta chain was captured in a study of cytomegalovirus exposure and HLA in healthy donors. Broader study findings: The classifier reportedly diagnosed cytomegalovirus status with high specificity and sensitivity. A later analysis by the authors found several of the most significant clusters apparently linked to common viral pathogens. It was in a later analysis that TCR association rates were seen to vary by HLA locus, highest for DRB1 and lowest for HLA-C.

CDR3 length equals 11 residues. Trimming left V 3 bases short and J 8 bases short, with 5 bases between. Per the germline V gene, CDR1 is WNHNN and CDR2 is SYGVQD (reference sequence). In the case of this clone: Its antigen is unidentified.

The PCR contained 60 Vbeta and 13 Jbeta primers. Assay: immunoSEQ multiplex PCR; the TCRdb copy retains only in-frame clones and omits some. The sample yields approximately 150,000 clones, about three quarters seen once. The chain has TRBV10-1 and TRBJ2-1, with D unresolved. This clonotype was obtained from a female donor in good health and CMV-seronegative. The sequenced sample was PBMCs. The CDR3 sequence: CASSDRDEQFF. In nucleotides, the CDR3 is TGCGCCAGCAGTGATCGGGATGAGCAGTTCTTC.